This record concerns one T cell receptor (beta chain) sequence. Per the authors' pipeline: It was from reference gene primer amplification that nucleated cell counts were estimated. Sequencing was performed with immunoSEQ multiplex PCR; in TCRdb, only in-frame clones are kept and a portion is missing. V, J and clone size reflect that table, while D and trimming were determined from the DNA. The sample yields fewer than 65,000 clones, roughly 85% seen once. This sample is part of a study of blood T cell repertoires in COVID-19. Study-level information: COVID-19 samples collected from the United States, Italy and Spain covered acute and convalescent phases. Sample material is recorded as cDNA or gDNA derived from T cells, B-cell-depleted T cells, or PBMCs.

This CDR3 contains 14 residues. V dropped 2 bases and J dropped 2 bases, with 9 bases sitting between them. Germline V gives CDR1 MGHRA, CDR2 YSYEKL. This sequence was found in a human donor in a cohort sampled during active COVID-19. The chain uses TRBV4-1 and TRBJ1-2; D may be TRBD1 (6 bases). What was sequenced was peripheral blood. CDR3 sequence reads: CASSQLGTNYGYTF. CDR3 nucleotides: TGCGCCAGCAGCCAACTCGGGACAAACTATGGCTACACCTTC.